Listed below are T cell receptor beta chains from one sample, sequenced in a study of T cells after posttransplantation cyclophosphamide. The method was immunoSEQ multiplex PCR; TCRdb's version includes in-frame clones alone and lacks a portion of them. Found here are about 32,000 clones, 80% to 90% of them singletons; the top ten hold about 15%. Sequencing input: PBMCs. Receptors were obtained from a woman aged 35 to 49 with a blood cancer, CMV-positive, and with a related stem cell donor. CDR3s include the opening cysteine and the closing phenylalanine or tryptophan. A D gene is named only where the DNA matches it firmly. Some rows mark clone size as missing; the rest say once, few, many or name a class of expanded clone.

once,TRBJ2-1,TRBV6-4,TRBD2,TGTGCCAGCAGTCCGACTAGCGGGGGGTACAATGAGCAGTTCTTC,CASSPTSGGYNEQFF
-,TRBJ1-1,TRBV5-4,-,TGTGCCAGCAGCTTGGACAGGACGGACACTGAAGCTTTCTTT,CASSLDRTDTEAFF
once,TRBJ1-1,TRBV4-1,-,TGCGCCAGCAGCCAAGGGCCGGGCACTGAAGCTTTCTTT,CASSQGPGTEAFF
-,TRBJ2-1,TRBV6-1,-,TGTGCCAGCAGTGAAGCTAACTCCTACAATGAGCAGTTCTTC,CASSEANSYNEQFF
-,TRBJ2-3,TRBV7-9,-,TGTGCCCCTGGGCCCCTCACACAGAGTAGTAGCACAGATACGCAGTATTTT,CAPGPLTQSSSTDTQYF
-,TRBJ2-7,TRBV7-2,-,TGTGCCAGCAGCTTAGCGGGCAGCTCCTACGAGCAGTACTTC,CASSLAGSSYEQYF
-,TRBJ1-4,TRBV7-2,TRBD1,TGTGCCAGCTCCTCTTACAGGGGAGAGTCTGAAAAACTGTTTTTT,CASSSYRGESEKLFF
-,TRBJ1-3,TRBV6-5,-,TGTGCCAGCAGGCAGACAGCCGGAAACACCATATATTTT,CASRQTAGNTIYF
-,TRBJ2-3,TRBV4-2,-,TGTGCCAGCAGCCAAGATTGGTCAGATGGGGCTAGGCGGGATACGCAGTATTTT,CASSQDWSDGARRDTQYF
-,TRBJ2-3,TRBV27,TRBD2,TGTGCCAGCACCTCTTTTCTAGGCGGCGGGGGAGATACGCAGTATTTT,CASTSFLGGGGDTQYF
-,TRBJ2-3,TRBV5-1,-,TGCGCCAGCAGCTCCGGGGGGACAGGAATCGATACGCAGTATTTT,CASSSGGTGIDTQYF
-,TRBJ2-5,TRBV7-9,TRBD1,TGTGCCAGCAGCCACCGGGACAGGGCGCAAGAGACCCAGTACTTC,CASSHRDRAQETQYF
once,TRBJ2-5,TRBV10-3,TRBD1,TGTGCCATCAGCATCGGGACAGTTATTCAAGAGACCCAGTACTTC,CAISIGTVIQETQYF
-,TRBJ1-2,TRBV5-4,TRBD1,TGTGCCAGCAGCCTACGATTTCCTGACAGGGGGCAGAACTATGGCTACACCTTC,CASSLRFPDRGQNYGYTF
-,TRBJ2-3,TRBV7-3,TRBD1,TGTGCCAGCAGCCCTGACAGGGGGGACAGAGATACGCAGTATTTT,CASSPDRGDRDTQYF
once,TRBJ1-2,TRBV4-1,-,TGCGCCAGCAGCCAATCCGAGGAGTTGGGCTATGGCTACACCTTC,CASSQSEELGYGYTF
-,TRBJ2-1,TRBV4-1,-,TGCGCCAGCCAAGCGGGTAGCTCCTACAATGAGCAGTTCTTC,CASQAGSSYNEQFF
-,TRBJ1-4,TRBV23-1,-,TGCGCCTCAGACTCCCCTCCAGGGGAAAATGAAAAACTGTTTTTT,CASDSPPGENEKLFF
-,TRBJ1-2,TRBV5-5,-,TGTGCCAGCAGCTTGGAGATTGGCAGTTATTTTTACACCTTC,CASSLEIGSYFYTF
-,TRBJ2-1,TRBV7-3,TRBD1,TGTGCCAGCAGCTTAAAGACAGGGGGAGGCAATGAGCAGTTCTTC,CASSLKTGGGNEQFF
-,TRBJ2-1,TRBV7-2,TRBD2,TGTGCCAGCAGCAGGACTAGCGGGGTGGGGAATGAGCAGTTCTTC,CASSRTSGVGNEQFF
-,TRBJ2-5,TRBV11-2,-,TGTGCCAGCAGCTTAGGGCGGCAGGGGAGTGGGGAGACCCAGTACTTC,CASSLGRQGSGETQYF
-,TRBJ2-7,TRBV19,-,TGTGCCAGTAGTATAGGGGGCAACAGCTACGAGCAGTACTTC,CASSIGGNSYEQYF
-,TRBJ1-1,TRBV7-2,-,TGTGCCAGCAGCCCAGGTTACACTGAAGCTTTCTTT,CASSPGYTEAFF
-,TRBJ1-6,TRBV7-8,-,TGTGCCAGCGGACAGACCTATAATTCCCCCCTCCACTTT,CASGQTYNSPLHF
few,TRBJ2-7,TRBV2,-,TGTGCCAGCACCCAGGACAGTTCGATCTACGAGCAGTACTTC,CASTQDSSIYEQYF
-,TRBJ2-4,TRBV9,TRBD2,TGTGCCAGCAGCGACCCCGGGGGGGGCTTTAACAAAAACATTCAGTACTTC,CASSDPGGGFNKNIQYF
-,TRBJ1-5,TRBV2,-,TGTGCCAGCACCTACAGCCAGGCCAATCAGCCCCAGCATTTT,CASTYSQANQPQHF
-,TRBJ1-6,TRBV19,-,TGTGCCAGTAGTATAGGGGGCAGTTCCTCACCCCTCCACTTT,CASSIGGSSSPLHF
once,TRBJ1-1,TRBV4-3,-,TGCGCCAGCAGCCGCGGGGTCGGGGGGGCTGGGACTGAAGCTTTCTTT,CASSRGVGGAGTEAFF
-,TRBJ1-4,TRBV4-1,-,TGCGCCAGCAGCCAAGTAGTTTTAGGACAGCTTAATGAAAAACTGTTTTTT,CASSQVVLGQLNEKLFF
-,TRBJ2-3,TRBV18,-,TGTGCCAGCTCACCACTACGGACAGACACAGATACGCAGTATTTT,CASSPLRTDTDTQYF
-,TRBJ2-7,TRBV28,-,TGTGCCAGCAGTCCCTGGGACACCCTCTCCTACGAGCAGTACTTC,CASSPWDTLSYEQYF
-,TRBJ2-3,TRBV6-1,-,TGTGCCAGCAGTGACCCCCCGTCTAGCACAGATACGCAGTATTTT,CASSDPPSSTDTQYF
once,TRBJ1-3,TRBV6-5,-,TGTGCCAGCAGTTACCAGGTGAACAGAGCTGGAAACACCATATATTTT,CASSYQVNRAGNTIYF
-,TRBJ1-2,TRBV4-1,TRBD1,TGCGCCAGCAGCCTCCTACCAGGGACAGGGGGCGGCTACACCTTC,CASSLLPGTGGGYTF
-,TRBJ1-4,TRBV7-9,TRBD1,TGTGCCAGCAGCTCACGGGGGACAGGGGGTAGAGAAAAACTGTTTTTT,CASSSRGTGGREKLFF
once,TRBJ1-1,TRBV7-9,-,TGTGCCAGCAGCCAACGTCGAGAGAACACTGAAGCTTTCTTT,CASSQRRENTEAFF
-,TRBJ2-1,TRBV5-1,TRBD2,TGCGCCAGCAGCTTGGCTGCGGGGGGGCCACCTTACAATGAGCAGTTCTTC,CASSLAAGGPPYNEQFF
-,TRBJ1-1,TRBV19,-,TGTGCCAGTAGTATTCGCGTCGTGGAGGGAATTTACACTGAAGCTTTCTTT,CASSIRVVEGIYTEAFF
-,TRBJ1-5,TRBV6-5,TRBD1,TGTGCCAGCTCTCGAGACAGGGTGGGTAATCAGCCCCAGCATTTT,CASSRDRVGNQPQHF
-,TRBJ2-2,TRBV7-9,TRBD1,TGTGCCAGCAGCCCCACAGGGGGCTGGGGGAGCACCGGGGAGCTGTTTTTT,CASSPTGGWGSTGELFF
once,TRBJ1-2,TRBV18,-,TGTGCCAGCTCACCGCAGGGTCGGGCTAACTATGGCTACACCTTC,CASSPQGRANYGYTF
-,TRBJ1-1,TRBV7-9,-,TGTGCCAGCAGCAATCCGGGACTCAACACTGAAGCTTTCTTT,CASSNPGLNTEAFF
-,TRBJ2-7,TRBV9,TRBD2,TGTGCCAGCAGCCGAGACAGCGGGGGCTTCTACGAGCAGTACTTC,CASSRDSGGFYEQYF
-,TRBJ2-1,TRBV27,TRBD1,TGTGCCAGCAGTTTACCGGGACAGGGGTACAATGAGCAGTTCTTC,CASSLPGQGYNEQFF